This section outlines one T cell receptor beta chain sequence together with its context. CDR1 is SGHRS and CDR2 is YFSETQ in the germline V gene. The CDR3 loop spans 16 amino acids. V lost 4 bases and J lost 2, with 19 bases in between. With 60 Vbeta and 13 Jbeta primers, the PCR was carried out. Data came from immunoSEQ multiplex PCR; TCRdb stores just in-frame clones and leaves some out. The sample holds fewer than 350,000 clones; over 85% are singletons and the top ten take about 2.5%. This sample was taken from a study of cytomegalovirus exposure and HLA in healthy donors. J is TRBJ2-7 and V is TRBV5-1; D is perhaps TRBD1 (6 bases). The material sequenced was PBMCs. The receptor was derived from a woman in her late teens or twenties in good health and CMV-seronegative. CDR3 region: CASSRDKMTGTYEQYF. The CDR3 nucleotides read TGCGCCAGCAGCCGGGACAAGATGACAGGAACCTACGAGCAGTACTTC.